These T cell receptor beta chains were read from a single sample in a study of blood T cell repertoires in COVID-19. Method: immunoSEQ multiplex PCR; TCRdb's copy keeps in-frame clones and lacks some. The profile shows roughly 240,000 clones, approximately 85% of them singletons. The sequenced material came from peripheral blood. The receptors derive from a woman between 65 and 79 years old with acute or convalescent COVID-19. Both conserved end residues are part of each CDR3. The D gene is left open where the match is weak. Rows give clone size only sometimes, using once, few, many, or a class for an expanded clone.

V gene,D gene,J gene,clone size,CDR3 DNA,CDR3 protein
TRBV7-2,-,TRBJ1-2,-,TGTGCCAGCAGCTTAGGGGGGGGAGTGGAGGGCTACACCTTC,CASSLGGGVEGYTF
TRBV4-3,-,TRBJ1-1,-,TGCGCCAGCAGCCAAGATCGTCGGGGGGACGCTGAAGCTTTCTTT,CASSQDRRGDAEAFF
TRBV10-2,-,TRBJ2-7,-,TGCGCCAGCCAAAAGGCGGGGGCCGGAAACGAGCAGTACTTC,CASQKAGAGNEQYF
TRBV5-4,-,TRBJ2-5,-,TGTGCCAGCAGAACACTGCTACAGGGGGGGCGAGAGACCCAGTACTTC,CASRTLLQGGRETQYF
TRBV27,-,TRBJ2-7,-,TGTGCCAGCAGTCATGACCCTCAGATAGGGGGCGAGCAGTACTTC,CASSHDPQIGGEQYF
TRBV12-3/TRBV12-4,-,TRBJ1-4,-,TGTGCCAGCAGTTTAGGTCCGAGGGAAAAACTGTTTTTT,CASSLGPREKLFF
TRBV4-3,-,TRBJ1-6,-,TGCGCCAGCAGCCAAGAGAGGCAGGGAGGGTCACCCCTCCACTTT,CASSQERQGGSPLHF
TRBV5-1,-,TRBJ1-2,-,TGCGCCAGCAAAAAACAGGGAGACTCTAACTATGGCTACACCTTC,CASKKQGDSNYGYTF
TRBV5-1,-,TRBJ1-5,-,TGCGCCAGCAGCTTGGGGGCCTGGGAGAGAGGAAATCAGCCCCAGCATTTT,CASSLGAWERGNQPQHF
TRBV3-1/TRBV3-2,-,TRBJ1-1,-,TGTGCCAGCAGCCCCCGGACAGCTCTCCCCATGAACACTGAAGCTTTCTTT,CASSPRTALPMNTEAFF
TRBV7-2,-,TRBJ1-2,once,TGTGCCAGCAGCTACACCTCAGGGGTTGGTGGCTACACCTTC,CASSYTSGVGGYTF
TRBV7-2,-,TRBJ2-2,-,TGTGCCAGCAGCTTCATGCGGTCGAACACCGGGGAGCTGTTTTTT,CASSFMRSNTGELFF
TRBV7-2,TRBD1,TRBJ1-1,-,TGTGCCAGCAGCACCCGACAGGGGATGAACACTGAAGCTTTCTTT,CASSTRQGMNTEAFF
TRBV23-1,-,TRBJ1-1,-,TGCGCCAGCAGTCAATCGAGAAAGGGGTTGGGCACTGAAGCTTTCTTT,CASSQSRKGLGTEAFF
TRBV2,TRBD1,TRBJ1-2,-,TGTGCCAGCACCCGGACAGGGATCTATGGCTACACCTTC,CASTRTGIYGYTF
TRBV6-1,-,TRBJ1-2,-,TGTGCCAGCAGTGAGACCTATGCGAGGTTTGGCTACACCTTC,CASSETYARFGYTF
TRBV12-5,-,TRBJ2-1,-,TGTGCTAGTGGTTTGGTCGGCGACTATGAGCAGTTCTTC,CASGLVGDYEQFF
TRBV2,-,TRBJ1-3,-,TGTGCCAGCAGGGCCCTTGGAAACACCATATATTTT,CASRALGNTIYF
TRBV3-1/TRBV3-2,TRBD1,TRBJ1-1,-,TGTGCCAGCAGCCAAGGCACCGGGACAGGGGGCTGGGCTTTCTTT,CASSQGTGTGGWAFF
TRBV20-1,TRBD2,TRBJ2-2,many,TGCAGTGCTAGTGGGACTAGCGGGGTCGGGGAGCTGTTTTTT,CSASGTSGVGELFF
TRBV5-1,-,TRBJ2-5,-,TGCGCCAGCAGCTTGACTACAGGGACCCAAGAGACCCAGTACTTC,CASSLTTGTQETQYF
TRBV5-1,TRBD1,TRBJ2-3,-,TGCGCCAGCAGCGCCCACAGGGGTGCAGATACGCAGTATTTT,CASSAHRGADTQYF
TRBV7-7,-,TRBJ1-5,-,TGTGCTAGCAGCTTCGCCGAGAATCAGCCCCAGCATTTT,CASSFAENQPQHF
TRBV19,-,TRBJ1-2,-,TGTGCCAGTAGTCCCTTCTACACTCAGGGGTATGGCTACACCTTC,CASSPFYTQGYGYTF
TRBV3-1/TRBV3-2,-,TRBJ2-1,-,TGTGCCAGCAGCCAAGTTTTAGCTGGTGAGCAGTTCTTC,CASSQVLAGEQFF
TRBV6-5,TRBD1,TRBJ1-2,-,TGTGCCACCATCGGACAGGCTAACTATGGCTACACCTTC,CATIGQANYGYTF
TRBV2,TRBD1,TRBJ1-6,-,TGTGCCAGCTCCCGACAGGCACAGGGGAATTCACCCCTCCACTTT,CASSRQAQGNSPLHF
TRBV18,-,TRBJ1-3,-,TGTGCCAGCTCACCACCGGGCAGGGAAGGTGGAAACACCATATATTTT,CASSPPGREGGNTIYF